The T cell receptor (beta chain) described here comes from a study of T-cell memory formation after mild COVID-19. This clonotype was detected ten times or more. The V gene's germline CDR1 is SGHDT and CDR2 YYEEEE. Trimming stripped 1 base from V and 0 bases from J, with 2 bases between. The length of the CDR3 is 14 residues. TCRdb reprocessed the 5' RACE reads with MiXCR, giving one entry per CDR3 protein. The table shows 400,000 or so distinct CDR3 sequences, with 15% to 20% occurring only once. The chain joins TRBV5-6 to TRBJ2-6; unclear D gene. The sample comprised PBMCs or a T cell subset sorted from them (not recorded which). The origin of this receptor is an adult woman who had mild COVID-19 (a few samples of this study predate the infection). Cell type and time point are not known. DNA of the CDR3: TGTGCCAGCAGCTTGCTCTCTGGGGCCAACGTCCTGACTTTC. Its protein product is CASSLLSGANVLTF.